This T cell receptor (beta chain) was captured by sequencing in a study of human CD8 memory T cell subsets. Construction of TCR beta libraries was accomplished by means of UMI-labeled 5' RACE. From its re-call of the 5' RACE reads, TCRdb lists each CDR3 protein once, without DNA. The listing contains around 9,700 distinct CDR3 sequences. Germline loops: CDR1 LNHNV, CDR2 YYDKDF (reference sequence). There are 12 residues in the CDR3. This TCR derives from a human donor in good health. Source material: CD8+ T cells from PBMCs. V and J are TRBV15 and TRBJ2-7. The CDR3 loop is CATSRTGHEQYF.